One and the same sample provided the 19 T cell receptor beta chains below, sequenced in a study of long-term antiretroviral therapy in people with HIV. They ran version v3.0 of the immunoSEQ assay at survey level. Clones were sequenced by immunoSEQ multiplex PCR, and TCRdb holds only the in-frame ones, with some missing. The data contain approximately 22,000 clones, under 90% of them seen just once; the ten biggest clones take up more than 15%. Source: unsorted PBMCs, taken 0.5 years before starting antiretroviral therapy. These receptors were obtained from a man aged 40-49 years with HIV.

The chain uses TRBV6-1 and TRBJ2-3, with D perhaps TRBD2 (8 bases). CDR1 MNHNS and CDR2 SASEGT come from the germline V gene. V was trimmed by 8 bases and J by 4 bases, leaving 19 bases between them. This CDR3 has 15 amino acids. CDR3 loop: CASLFGRGRADTQYF. Here the CDR3 DNA reads TGTGCCAGCCTCTTCGGGAGGGGGCGGGCAGATACGCAGTATTTT.

This clone was picked up one time. The genes are TRBV6-1 and TRBJ2-7; D may be TRBD1 or TRBD2 (6 bases each). The CDR3 totals 14 residues. Germline V gene data show CDR1 as MNHNS and CDR2 as SASEGT. Trimming cost V 8 bases and J 2 bases, with 16 bases left between them. CDR3 DNA: TGTGCCAGCTACAGCTGGGGGGCACCCTACGAGCAGTACTTC. This gives the protein CASYSWGAPYEQYF.

The chain recombines TRBV11-1 with TRBJ2-7; TRBD1 matches 7 bases. J gave up 4 bases and V 5 bases, and 8 bases lay outside the gene matches. Germline assignment: CDR1 SGHAT and CDR2 FQDESV (reference sequence). The CDR3 runs to 14 residues. CDR3 sequence: CASSPQTGPYEQYF. In DNA, the CDR3 is TGTGCCAGCAGCCCCCAGACAGGGCCTTACGAGCAGTACTTC.

V and J are TRBV5-4 and TRBJ2-2, with TRBD1 matching 11 bases. There are 15 residues in the CDR3. In germline, CDR1 is SGHNT, CDR2 YYREEE (reference sequence). V trimming: 2 bases; J trimming: 7 bases; junction bases outside the gene matches: 4. CDR3 sequence: CASSFGTGGIGELFF. DNA for the CDR3: TGTGCCAGCAGCTTTGGGACAGGGGGGATCGGGGAGCTGTTTTTT.

In nucleotides, the CDR3 is TGTGCCAGCAGCTTAGATCGGGGAGCGAACACTGAAGCTTTCTTT. It translates to CASSLDRGANTEAFF. J is TRBJ1-1 and V is TRBV11-2, with unresolved D. The CDR3 runs 15 residues. From germline, CDR1 is SGHAT and CDR2 FQNNGV. The ends were cut back, 0 bases at V and 1 base at J, with 9 bases in the middle.

The genes are TRBV2 and TRBJ2-1, with TRBD1 matching 9 bases. Germline V gene data show CDR1 as SNHLY and CDR2 as FYNNEI. The CDR3 covers 13 residues. The J segment lost 5 bases and the V segment lost 8 bases, leaving 4 bases of the junction unmatched. CDR3 in amino acids: CASRRTGDNEQFF. In DNA, the CDR3 is TGTGCCAGCCGGCGGACAGGGGACAATGAGCAGTTCTTC.

The rearrangement links TRBV19 to TRBJ1-5; weak D call: TRBD1 (6 bases). This CDR3 comprises 16 residues. V was trimmed by 3 bases and J by 0 bases, leaving 12 bases between them. Germline lookup yields CDR1 LNHDA and CDR2 SQIVND (reference sequence). Here the CDR3 reads CASSIRGQYSNQPQHF. The CDR3 DNA is TGTGCCAGTAGTATTCGCGGACAGTATAGCAATCAGCCCCAGCATTTT.

The CDR3 DNA follows: TGTGCCAGCAGCCCTCAGGGGTGGGCTCAGCCCCAGCATTTT. Translated, it gives CASSPQGWAQPQHF. The chain recombines TRBV5-6 with TRBJ1-5; D perhaps matches TRBD1 (6 bases). Germline lookup yields CDR1 SGHDT and CDR2 YYEEEE. V was pared by 4 bases and J by 6 bases, with 14 bases between. CDR3 length: 14 amino acids.

The chain uses TRBV9 and TRBJ1-1; D not certain. The CDR3 is 15 residues long. V was pared by 0 bases and J by 1 base, with 10 bases between. Germline V gene sequence: CDR1 SGDLS, CDR2 YYNGEE. CDR3 nucleotides: TGTGCCAGCAGCGTAGTAGGTGGGCCGAACACTGAAGCTTTCTTT. Protein product: CASSVVGGPNTEAFF.

The chain carries TRBV10-3 and TRBJ1-1; 9 positions match TRBD1. The CDR3 consists of 16 residues. J gave up 5 bases and V 0 bases, and 7 bases lay outside the gene matches. CDR1 is ENHRY, CDR2 SYGVKD, per germline. The DNA of the CDR3 is TGTGCCATCAGTGAGTCGACTTTCGGGACAGGGACTGAAGCTTTCTTT. Translating it yields CAISESTFGTGTEAFF.

The V and J genes are TRBV28 and TRBJ2-1; 7 nucleotides agree with TRBD1. CDR3 size: 15 residues. CDR1 is MDHEN and CDR2 is SYDVKM in the germline V gene. J gave up 6 bases and V 6 bases, and 11 bases lay outside the gene matches. The CDR3 reads CASRSLGGEGNEQFF. In DNA form, the CDR3 reads TGTGCCAGCAGGAGCTTAGGGGGCGAGGGCAATGAGCAGTTCTTC. Complete variable domain (other parts from reference TRBV28 and TRBJ2-1): DVKVTQSSRYLVKRTGEKVFLECVQDMDHENMFWYRQDPGLGLRLIYFSYDVKMKEKGDIPEGYSVSREKKERFSLILESASTNQTSMYLCASRSLGGEGNEQFFGPGTRLTVL.

V is TRBV7-9 and J is TRBJ2-3, with D perhaps matching TRBD1 (5 bases). Trimming shortened V by 1 base and J by 8 bases, and 16 bases separated the two germline ends. The CDR3 is 15 residues long. Germline V CDR1 and CDR2: SEHNR, FQNEAQ (reference sequence). CDR3 bases: TGTGCCAGCAGCTTAGGGGGCTTGGACGCCGGTACGCAGTATTTT. It translates to CASSLGGLDAGTQYF.

The chain recombines TRBV5-1 with TRBJ2-5; the match to TRBD2 covers 9 bases. Trimming removed 2 bases from V and 7 bases from J; junction bases left unmatched: 9. Germline-derived CDR1 and CDR2 are SGHRS and YFSETQ. This CDR3 contains 15 residues. The CDR3 sequence: CASSLHASGVGTQYF. As DNA, the CDR3 is TGCGCCAGCAGCTTACATGCTAGCGGGGTAGGGACCCAGTACTTC.

This rearrangement joins TRBV28 to TRBJ1-2; D call uncertain. Per the germline V gene, CDR1 is MDHEN and CDR2 is SYDVKM. The CDR3 is made up of 15 amino acids. Trimming took 5 bases from V and 8 from J, leaving 21 bases between them. Written as DNA, the CDR3 is TGTGCCAGCAGTCTCCTTCAATTGGGGAGTGGGGGCTACACCTTC. Translated, it gives CASSLLQLGSGGYTF.

This clone was seen more than once but under ten times. V and J are TRBV2 and TRBJ2-2, with no clear D. Trimming took 6 bases from V and 8 from J, leaving 13 bases between them. CDR3 length equals 13 residues. Germline-derived CDR1 and CDR2 are SNHLY and FYNNEI. CDR3 sequence reads: CASSEWSAGELFF. The DNA for the CDR3 is TGTGCCAGCAGCGAGTGGAGTGCGGGGGAGCTGTTTTTT.

This chain links TRBV19 with TRBJ1-5, with 9 positions matching TRBD1. Germline CDR1 reads LNHDA; CDR2 reads SQIVND (reference sequence). The CDR3 runs 14 residues. V trimming: 4 bases; J trimming: 9 bases; junction bases outside the gene matches: 7. CDR3 DNA: TGTGCCAGTAGTACAAGGACAGGGGTTCGGCCCCAGCATTTT. Translation gives CASSTRTGVRPQHF.

The chain recombines TRBV6-1 with TRBJ2-7, with TRBD1 identical over 8 bases. V lost 5 bases and J lost 5; bases outside the gene matches: 8. The CDR3 runs 14 residues. CDR1 is MNHNS, CDR2 SASEGT, per germline. The CDR3 loop reads CASSLGQGVHEQYF. For the CDR3, the DNA is TGTGCCAGCAGTCTTGGACAGGGTGTACACGAGCAGTACTTC.

This rearrangement joins TRBV6-5 to TRBJ1-5; TRBD1 agrees at 9 bases. Losses at the gene ends were 7 bases for V and 4 bases for J; bases not matched to a gene: 8. The CDR3 has 15 residues. Germline CDR1 reads MNHEY; CDR2 reads SVGAGI. CDR3 bases: TGTGCCAGCACTTCCGGGACAGGGTCAAATCAGCCCCAGCATTTT. Protein: CASTSGTGSNQPQHF.

This rearrangement joins TRBV6-5 to TRBJ2-7; TRBD2 might be the D (5 bases). Trimming cost V 2 bases and J 3 bases, with 8 bases left between them. The CDR3 consists of 13 residues. The germline gives CDR1 MNHEY, CDR2 SVGAGI. CDR3 sequence (DNA): TGTGCCAGCAGTTACACCGGGGACTACGAGCAGTACTTC. This translates into CASSYTGDYEQYF.